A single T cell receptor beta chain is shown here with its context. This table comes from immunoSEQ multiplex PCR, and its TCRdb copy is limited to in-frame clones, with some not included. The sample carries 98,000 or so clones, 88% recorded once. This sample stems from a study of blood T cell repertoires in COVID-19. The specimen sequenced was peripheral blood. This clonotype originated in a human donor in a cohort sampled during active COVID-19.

CDR3 protein: CASSPDQRGEKLFF. The CDR3 DNA is TGTGCCAGCTCACCGGACCAACGGGGTGAAAAACTGTTTTTT. The J gene is TRBJ1-4, the V gene TRBV18; D not resolved. V was cut by 3 bases and J by 7 bases, with 12 bases left in between. The CDR3 sequence is 14 residues long. Germline V gives CDR1 KGHSH, CDR2 LQKENI.